The TCR beta chain described here comes from a study of blood T cells in healthy people across ages. Study summary: For every two T cells, template switching captured about one barcoded beta molecule.

This clonotype was seen more than once but under ten times. For the second PCR, which ran for roughly 7 to 11 cycles, a sample-barcoded 5' primer and a J-beta primer mix were used. MiXCR, applied by TCRdb to the 5' RACE reads, yields one record per CDR3 protein. The top ten hold approximately 2.1% of the sample, which has under 2,000,000 distinct CDR3 sequences, 49% seen once. The CDR3 spans 13 residues. V gave up 8 bases and J gave up 0 bases, with 8 bases separating them. CDR1 is SNHLY, CDR2 FYNNEI, per germline. The sample comprised blood. The receptor was derived from a woman in her forties in good health. This chain joins TRBV2 and TRBJ2-1; D is uncertain. CDR3 protein: CASAFGSYNEQFF. CDR3 coding DNA: TGTGCCAGCGCCTTTGGCTCCTACAATGAGCAGTTCTTC. Together with reference TRBV2 and TRBJ2-1, the CDR3 gives the full variable domain: EPEVTQTPSHQVTQMGQEVILRCVPISNHLYFYWYRQILGQKVEFLVSFYNNEISEKSEIFDDQFSVERPDGSNFTLKIRSTKLEDSAMYFCASAFGSYNEQFFGPGTRLTVL.